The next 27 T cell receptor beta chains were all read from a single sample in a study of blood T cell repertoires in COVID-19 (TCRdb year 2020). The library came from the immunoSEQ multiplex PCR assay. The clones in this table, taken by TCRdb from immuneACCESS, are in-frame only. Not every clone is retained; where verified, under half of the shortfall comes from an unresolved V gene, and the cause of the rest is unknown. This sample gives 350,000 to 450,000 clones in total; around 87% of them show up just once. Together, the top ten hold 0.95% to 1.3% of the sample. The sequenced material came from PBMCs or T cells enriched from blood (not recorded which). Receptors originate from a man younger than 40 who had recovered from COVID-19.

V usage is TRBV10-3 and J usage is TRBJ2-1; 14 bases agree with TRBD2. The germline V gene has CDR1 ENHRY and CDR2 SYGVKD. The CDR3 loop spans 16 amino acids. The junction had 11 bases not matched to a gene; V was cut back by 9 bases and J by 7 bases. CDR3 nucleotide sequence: TGTGCCATAAGCGGGACTAGCGGGAGTATCGGAAATGAGCAGTTCTTC. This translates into CAISGTSGSIGNEQFF.

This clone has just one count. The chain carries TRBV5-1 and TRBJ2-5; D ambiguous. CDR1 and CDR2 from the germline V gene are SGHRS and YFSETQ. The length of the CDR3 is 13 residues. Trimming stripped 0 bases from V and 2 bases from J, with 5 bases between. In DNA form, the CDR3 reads TGCGCCAGCAGCTTGGAGCCGCAAGAGACCCAGTACTTC. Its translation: CASSLEPQETQYF.

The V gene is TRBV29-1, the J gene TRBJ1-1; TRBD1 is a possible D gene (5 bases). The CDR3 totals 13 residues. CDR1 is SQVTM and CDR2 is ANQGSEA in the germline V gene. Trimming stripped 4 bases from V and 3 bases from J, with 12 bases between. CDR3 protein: CSVVAGLYTEAFF. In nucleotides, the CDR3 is TGCAGCGTTGTGGCAGGGTTGTACACTGAAGCTTTCTTT. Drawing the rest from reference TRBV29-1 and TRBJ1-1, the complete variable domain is SAVISQKPSRDICQRGTSLTIQCQVDSQVTMMFWYRQQPGQSLTLIATANQGSEATYESGFVIDKFPISRPNLTFSTLTVSNMSPEDSSIYLCSVVAGLYTEAFFGQGTRLTVV.

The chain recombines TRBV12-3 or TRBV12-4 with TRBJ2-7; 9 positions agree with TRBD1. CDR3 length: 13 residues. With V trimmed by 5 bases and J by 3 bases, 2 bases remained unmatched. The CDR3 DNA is TGTGCCAGCAGTACAGGGGGCTTCTACGAGCAGTACTTC. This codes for CASSTGGFYEQYF.

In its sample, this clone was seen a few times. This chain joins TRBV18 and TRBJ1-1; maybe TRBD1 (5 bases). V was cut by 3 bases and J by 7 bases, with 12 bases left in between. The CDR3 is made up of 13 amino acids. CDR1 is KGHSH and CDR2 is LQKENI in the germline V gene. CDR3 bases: TGTGCCAGCTCACCTCGACAGAAGATTGAAGCTTTCTTT. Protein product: CASSPRQKIEAFF.

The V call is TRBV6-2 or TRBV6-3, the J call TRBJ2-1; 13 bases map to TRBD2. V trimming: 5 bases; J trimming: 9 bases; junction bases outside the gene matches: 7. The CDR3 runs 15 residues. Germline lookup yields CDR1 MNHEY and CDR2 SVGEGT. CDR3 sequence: CASSRLAGGFAEQFF. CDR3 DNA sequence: TGTGCCAGCAGTAGACTAGCGGGAGGTTTTGCTGAGCAGTTCTTC.

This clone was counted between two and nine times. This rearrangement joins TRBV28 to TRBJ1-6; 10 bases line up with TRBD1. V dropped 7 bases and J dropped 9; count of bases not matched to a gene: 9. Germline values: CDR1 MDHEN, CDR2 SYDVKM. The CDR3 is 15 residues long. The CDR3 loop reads CASKEAGTGASPLHF. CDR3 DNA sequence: TGTGCCAGCAAAGAGGCCGGGACAGGGGCTTCACCCCTCCACTTT.

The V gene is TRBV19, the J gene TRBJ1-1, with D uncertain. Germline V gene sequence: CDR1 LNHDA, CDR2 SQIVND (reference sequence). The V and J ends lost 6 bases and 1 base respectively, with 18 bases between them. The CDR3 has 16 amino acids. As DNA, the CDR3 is TGTGCCAGTAGGAGAGGGATCTCCCTTACGAACACTGAAGCTTTCTTT. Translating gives CASRRGISLTNTEAFF.

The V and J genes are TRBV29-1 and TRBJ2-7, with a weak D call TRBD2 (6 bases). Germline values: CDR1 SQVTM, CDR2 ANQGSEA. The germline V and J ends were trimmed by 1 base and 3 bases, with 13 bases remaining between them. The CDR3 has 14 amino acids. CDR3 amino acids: CSVEAEGTYYEQYF. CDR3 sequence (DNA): TGCAGCGTTGAAGCGGAGGGGACCTACTACGAGCAGTACTTC.

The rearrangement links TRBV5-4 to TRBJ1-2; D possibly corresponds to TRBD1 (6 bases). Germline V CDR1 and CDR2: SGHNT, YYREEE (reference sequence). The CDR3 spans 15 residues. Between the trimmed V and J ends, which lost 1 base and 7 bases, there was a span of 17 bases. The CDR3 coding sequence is TGTGCCAGCAGCTTGCCCACTACAGGGAATGGTGGCTACACCTTC. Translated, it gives CASSLPTTGNGGYTF.

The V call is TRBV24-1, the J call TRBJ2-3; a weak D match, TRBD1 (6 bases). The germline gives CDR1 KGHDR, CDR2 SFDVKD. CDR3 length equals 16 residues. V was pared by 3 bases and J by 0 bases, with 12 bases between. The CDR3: CATSDTRTASTDTQYF. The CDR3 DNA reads TGTGCCACCAGTGATACGAGGACAGCTAGCACAGATACGCAGTATTTT.

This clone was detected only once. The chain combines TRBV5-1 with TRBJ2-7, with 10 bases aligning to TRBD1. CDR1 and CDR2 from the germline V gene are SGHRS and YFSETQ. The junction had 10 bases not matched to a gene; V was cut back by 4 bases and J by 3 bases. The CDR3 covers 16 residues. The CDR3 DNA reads TGCGCCAGCAGCGTCTCGCGGACAGGGGGTTTCTACGAGCAGTACTTC. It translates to CASSVSRTGGFYEQYF.

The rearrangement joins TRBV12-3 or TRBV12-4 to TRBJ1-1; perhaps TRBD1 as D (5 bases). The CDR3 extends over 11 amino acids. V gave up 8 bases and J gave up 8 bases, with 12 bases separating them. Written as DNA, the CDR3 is TGTGCCAGCGGGGGGGTAAAGGAAGCTTTCTTT. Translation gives CASGGVKEAFF.

The DNA for the CDR3 is TGTGCCAGTAGTCTCTGGGGCCAGGTGGGTGAGACCCAGTACTTC. It is translated as CASSLWGQVGETQYF. This chain links TRBV19 with TRBJ2-5; D possibly corresponds to TRBD1 (5 bases). Trimming removed 5 bases from V and 5 bases from J, with 18 bases in between. The CDR3 is 15 amino acids. Germline loops: CDR1 LNHDA, CDR2 SQIVND (reference sequence).

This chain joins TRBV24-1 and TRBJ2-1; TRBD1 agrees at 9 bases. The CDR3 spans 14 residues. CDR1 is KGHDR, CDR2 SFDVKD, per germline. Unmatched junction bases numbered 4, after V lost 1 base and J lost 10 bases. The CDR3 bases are TGTGCCACCAGTGATTTACAGGGGGCTGAGGAGCAGTTCTTC. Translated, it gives CATSDLQGAEEQFF.

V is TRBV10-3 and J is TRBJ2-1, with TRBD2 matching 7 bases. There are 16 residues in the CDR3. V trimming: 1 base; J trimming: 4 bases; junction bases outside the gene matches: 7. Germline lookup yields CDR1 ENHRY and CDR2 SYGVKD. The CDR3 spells CAISEYSGNLYNEQFF. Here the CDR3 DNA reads TGTGCCATCAGTGAGTACAGCGGGAACCTTTACAATGAGCAGTTCTTC.

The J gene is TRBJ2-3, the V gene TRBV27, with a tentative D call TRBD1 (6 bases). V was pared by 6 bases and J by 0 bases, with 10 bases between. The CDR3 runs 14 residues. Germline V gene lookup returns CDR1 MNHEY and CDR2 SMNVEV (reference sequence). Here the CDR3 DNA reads TGTGCCAGCAGCCAGGGGTATAGCACAGATACGCAGTATTTT. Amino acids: CASSQGYSTDTQYF.

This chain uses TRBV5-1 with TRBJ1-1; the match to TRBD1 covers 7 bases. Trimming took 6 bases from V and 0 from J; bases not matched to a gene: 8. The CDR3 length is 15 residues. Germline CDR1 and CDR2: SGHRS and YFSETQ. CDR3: CASTTGAFMNTEAFF. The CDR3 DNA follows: TGCGCCAGCACAACAGGGGCCTTCATGAACACTGAAGCTTTCTTT. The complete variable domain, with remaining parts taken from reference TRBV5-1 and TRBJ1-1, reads KAGVTQTPRYLIKTRGQQVTLSCSPISGHRSVSWYQQTPGQGLQFLFEYFSETQRNKGNFPGRFSGRQFSNSRSEMNVSTLELGDSALYLCASTTGAFMNTEAFFGQGTRLTVV.

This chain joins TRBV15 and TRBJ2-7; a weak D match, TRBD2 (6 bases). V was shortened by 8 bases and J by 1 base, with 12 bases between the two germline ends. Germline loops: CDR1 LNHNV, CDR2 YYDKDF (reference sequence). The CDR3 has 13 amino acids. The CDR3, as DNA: TGTGCCACCGGGGCGGGGATTTCCTACGAGCAGTACTTC. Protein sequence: CATGAGISYEQYF.

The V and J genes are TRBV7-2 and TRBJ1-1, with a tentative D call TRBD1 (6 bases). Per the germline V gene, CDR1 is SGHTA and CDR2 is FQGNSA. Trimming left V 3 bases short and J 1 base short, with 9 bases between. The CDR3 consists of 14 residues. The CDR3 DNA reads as TGTGCCAGCAGCTTCGGACAGCAGAACACTGAAGCTTTCTTT. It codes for CASSFGQQNTEAFF.

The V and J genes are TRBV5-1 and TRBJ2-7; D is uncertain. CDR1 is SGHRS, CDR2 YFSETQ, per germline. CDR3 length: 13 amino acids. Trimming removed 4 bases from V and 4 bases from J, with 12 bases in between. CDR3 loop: CASSLQFVYEQYF. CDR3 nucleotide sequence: TGCGCCAGCAGCCTCCAGTTTGTTTACGAGCAGTACTTC.

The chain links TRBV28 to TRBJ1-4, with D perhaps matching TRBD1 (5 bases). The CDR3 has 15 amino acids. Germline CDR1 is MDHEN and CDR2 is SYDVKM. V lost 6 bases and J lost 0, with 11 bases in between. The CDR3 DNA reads TGTGCCAGCAGACGACAGAGGACAACTAATGAAAAACTGTTTTTT. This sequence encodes CASRRQRTTNEKLFF.

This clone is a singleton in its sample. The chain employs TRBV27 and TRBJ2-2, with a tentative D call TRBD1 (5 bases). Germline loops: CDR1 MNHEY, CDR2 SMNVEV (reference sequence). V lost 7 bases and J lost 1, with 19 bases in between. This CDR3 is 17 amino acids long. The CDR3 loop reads CASTQDTALLNTGELFF. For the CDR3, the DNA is TGTGCCAGCACCCAGGACACCGCTTTATTGAACACCGGGGAGCTGTTTTTT.

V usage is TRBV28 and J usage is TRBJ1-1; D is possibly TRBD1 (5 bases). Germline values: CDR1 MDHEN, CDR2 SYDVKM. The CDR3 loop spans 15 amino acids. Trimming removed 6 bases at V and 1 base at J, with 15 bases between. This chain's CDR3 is CASRPTTVTNTEAFF. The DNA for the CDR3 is TGTGCCAGCAGACCAACGACAGTTACGAACACTGAAGCTTTCTTT. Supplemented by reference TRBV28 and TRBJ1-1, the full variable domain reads DVKVTQSSRYLVKRTGEKVFLECVQDMDHENMFWYRQDPGLGLRLIYFSYDVKMKEKGDIPEGYSVSREKKERFSLILESASTNQTSMYLCASRPTTVTNTEAFFGQGTRLTVV.

The CDR3 nucleotides read TGCGCCAGCAGTGAGTGGACTAGCGGGAGCACAGATACGCAGTATTTT. The encoded protein is CASSEWTSGSTDTQYF. V and J are TRBV10-1 and TRBJ2-3; TRBD2 matches at 11 bases. Germline CDR1 reads WNHNN; CDR2 reads SYGVQD (reference sequence). The length of the CDR3 is 16 residues. J lost 0 bases, V lost 1 base, and 0 bases had no gene match.

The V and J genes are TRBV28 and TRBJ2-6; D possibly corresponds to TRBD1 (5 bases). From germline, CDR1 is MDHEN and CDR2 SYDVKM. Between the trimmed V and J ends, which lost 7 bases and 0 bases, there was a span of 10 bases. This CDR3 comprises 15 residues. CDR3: CASNTQGSGANVLTF. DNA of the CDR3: TGTGCCAGCAACACTCAGGGCTCTGGGGCCAACGTCCTGACTTTC.

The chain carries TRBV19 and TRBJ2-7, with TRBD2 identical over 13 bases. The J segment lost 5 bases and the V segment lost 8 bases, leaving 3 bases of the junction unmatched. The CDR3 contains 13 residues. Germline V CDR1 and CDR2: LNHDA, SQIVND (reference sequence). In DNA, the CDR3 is TGTGCCAGTCGGACTAGCGGGAGTCACGAGCAGTACTTC. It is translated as CASRTSGSHEQYF.